These 26 T cell receptor beta chains were all obtained from the same sample, sequenced in a study of blood T cell repertoires in COVID-19 (dated by TCRdb to the early 2020s). The method behind the library was the immunoSEQ multiplex PCR assay. TCRdb retrieved this table from immuneACCESS and kept in-frame rearrangements only. Not all clones are present; in checked studies, unresolved V genes account for under half, and no reason is known for the remainder. For this sample the table gives about 310,000 clones, of which 85% were detected only once. The ten largest clones capture 1.5% to 2% of the sample. The sequencing sample was made of PBMCs or T cells enriched from blood (not recorded which). Every receptor here comes from a woman in her 30s who had been exposed to COVID-19.

This clone occurred once. This chain uses TRBV7-3 with TRBJ2-1; 7 positions agree with TRBD1. The germline CDR1 and CDR2 sequences are SGHTA and FQGTGA. Unmatched junction bases numbered 9, after V lost 6 bases and J lost 4 bases. The CDR3 totals 15 residues. The DNA for the CDR3 is TGTGCCAGCAGTGAAGTACAGGGGCAGTACAATGAGCAGTTCTTC. Translating it yields CASSEVQGQYNEQFF.

The chain uses TRBV3-1 (or the pseudogene TRBV3-2) and TRBJ1-2, with D perhaps TRBD1 (5 bases). V lost 4 bases to trimming and J lost 3 bases, with 12 bases between them. There are 14 residues in the CDR3. Germline V gene lookup returns CDR1 LGHDT and CDR2 YNNKEL (reference sequence). The CDR3 DNA reads as TGTGCCAGCAGCCGAACAGGCTCTTACTATGGCTACACCTTC. Its translation: CASSRTGSYYGYTF.

This chain links TRBV18 with TRBJ2-5; 8 nucleotides line up with TRBD2. The CDR3 has 14 amino acids. Losses at the gene ends were 0 bases for V and 5 bases for J; bases not matched to a gene: 2. CDR1 and CDR2 from the germline V gene are KGHSH and LQKENI. The CDR3 loop is CASSPPSGKETQYF. The CDR3 DNA sequence: TGTGCCAGCTCACCACCTAGCGGGAAGGAGACCCAGTACTTC.

The chain employs TRBV5-1 and TRBJ1-2; possibly TRBD1 for D (5 bases). Trimming took off 1 base at V and 4 bases at J, with 8 bases between the two ends. Germline lookup yields CDR1 SGHRS and CDR2 YFSETQ. CDR3 length: 13 residues. CDR3 residues: CASSLSGLYGYTF. The CDR3 nucleotides read TGCGCCAGCAGCTTGTCAGGGCTCTATGGCTACACCTTC.

The chain links TRBV6-5 to TRBJ2-1, with 11 positions matching TRBD2. Trimming took 6 bases from V and 5 from J; bases not matched to a gene: 3. Germline V gene lookup returns CDR1 MNHEY and CDR2 SVGAGI. This CDR3 has 14 residues. The CDR3 nucleotides are TGTGCCAGCAGATTGGGACTAGCGGACAATGAGCAGTTCTTC. This sequence encodes CASRLGLADNEQFF.

Only one count was recorded for this clone. The chain links TRBV19 to TRBJ2-7, with 9 bases aligning to TRBD2. CDR3 size: 15 residues. Germline-derived CDR1 and CDR2 are LNHDA and SQIVND (reference sequence). The V gene end was trimmed by 3 bases and the J gene end by 1 base; junction bases not matched to a gene: 4. The CDR3 is CASSIGTSLSYEQYF. CDR3 bases: TGTGCCAGTAGTATCGGGACTAGCCTTTCCTACGAGCAGTACTTC.

This chain connects TRBV7-8 to TRBJ1-1, with D unclear. The germline V gene has CDR1 SGHVS and CDR2 FQNEAQ. This CDR3 is 14 amino acids long. The V end was cut by 1 base, the J end by 1 base, with 7 bases between. CDR3 sequence: CASSLDRRNTEAFF. The CDR3 bases are TGTGCCAGCAGCTTAGATAGAAGGAACACTGAAGCTTTCTTT.

Details on this clone: This sample also contains other DNA sequences that code for the same CDR3. This chain connects TRBV24-1 to TRBJ1-6, with D possibly being TRBD1 (6 bases). From germline, CDR1 is KGHDR and CDR2 SFDVKD. The CDR3 is made up of 14 amino acids. Trimming left V 4 bases short and J 7 bases short, with 10 bases between. As DNA, the CDR3 is TGTGCCACCAGTGAACAGGGAGGGAATTCACCCCTCCACTTT. Translation gives CATSEQGGNSPLHF.

The chain joins TRBV9 to TRBJ1-1; D not resolved. Germline loops: CDR1 SGDLS, CDR2 YYNGEE. The CDR3 covers 14 residues. V was cut by 2 bases and J by 2 bases, with 10 bases left in between. For the CDR3, the DNA is TGTGCCAGCAGCGTTGGGAGACTTAACACTGAAGCTTTCTTT. Translated: CASSVGRLNTEAFF.

This clone occurred once. The chain is built from TRBV21-1 and TRBJ1-1; TRBD1, the table's D call, was not compared with the DNA. TRBV21-1 represents a pseudogene. This CDR3 region has 16 residues. DNA for the CDR3: TGTGCCAGCAGCAAATGGACAGGGAGGCCTGACACTGAAGCTTTCTTT. Amino acids: CASSKWTGRPDTEAFF.

The V and J genes are TRBV27 and TRBJ1-2; D gene ambiguous. This CDR3 region has 14 residues. V was trimmed by 3 bases and J by 2 bases, leaving 10 bases between them. Germline-derived CDR1 and CDR2 are MNHEY and SMNVEV (reference sequence). CDR3 DNA: TGTGCCAGCAGTTTCTTCGGCGGGAACTATGGCTACACCTTC. It is translated as CASSFFGGNYGYTF.

Details on this clone: The identical CDR3 is also encoded by other nucleotide sequences in the sample. The chain carries TRBV29-1 and TRBJ1-1, with D possibly matching TRBD1 (5 bases). V lost 5 bases to trimming and J lost 4 bases, with 8 bases between them. Germline CDR1 is SQVTM and CDR2 is ANQGSEA. The CDR3 totals 11 residues. CDR3 nucleotides: TGCAGCGTTTTGGGGGGCACTGAAGCTTTCTTT. The encoded protein is CSVLGGTEAFF.

This clone has a single count. The genes are TRBV14 and TRBJ2-4, with 8 bases fitting TRBD1. V dropped 3 bases and J dropped 11; count of bases not matched to a gene: 12. Per germline, CDR1 SGHDN and CDR2 FVKESK. The CDR3 extends over 15 amino acids. CDR3 nucleotide sequence: TGTGCCAGCAGCCATCACCTTGACAGGGGTGGTGTTCAGTACTTC. It encodes CASSHHLDRGGVQYF.

The chain carries TRBV7-2 and TRBJ2-2; TRBD2 agrees at 7 bases. Germline CDR1 SGHTA, CDR2 FQGNSA. There are 16 residues in the CDR3. The trim removed 2 bases at V and 5 bases at J, leaving 8 bases unmatched. In nucleotides, the CDR3 is TGTGCCAGCAGCTTAAGGGGCGGGGGACGGACCGGGGAGCTGTTTTTT. It encodes CASSLRGGGRTGELFF.

This rearrangement joins TRBV5-1 to TRBJ1-1; D gene ambiguous. In germline, CDR1 is SGHRS, CDR2 YFSETQ. The CDR3 runs to 16 residues. V was clipped by 2 bases and J by 5 bases, with 19 bases between them. The CDR3 loop reads CASSFRTGRGNTEAFF. The CDR3 DNA follows: TGCGCCAGCAGCTTTCGTACTGGTCGGGGTAATACTGAAGCTTTCTTT.

This chain uses TRBV27 with TRBJ2-2, with unresolved D. Germline V lookup: CDR1 MNHEY, CDR2 SMNVEV (reference sequence). This CDR3 is 13 amino acids long. Trimming cost V 0 bases and J 6 bases, with 5 bases left between them. The CDR3 sequence: CASSLSRSGELFF. Written as DNA, the CDR3 is TGTGCCAGCAGTTTATCGCGGTCCGGGGAGCTGTTTTTT.

This chain links TRBV27 with TRBJ1-1, with D tentatively TRBD1 (6 bases). Looked up from germline, CDR1 is MNHEY and CDR2 is SMNVEV (reference sequence). The CDR3 sequence is 13 residues long. Trimming shortened V by 5 bases and J by 3 bases, and 10 bases separated the two germline ends. The CDR3, as DNA: TGTGCCAGCAGTGAGGACAGTTACACTGAAGCTTTCTTT. Encoded protein: CASSEDSYTEAFF.

This CDR3 is CASSLQDTIYF. CDR3 DNA: TGTGCCAGCAGCCTTCAGGACACCATATATTTT. The genes are TRBV28 and TRBJ1-3; unclear D gene. Germline values: CDR1 MDHEN, CDR2 SYDVKM. With 6 bases removed from V and 8 bases from J, the gap between germline ends came to 8 bases. The CDR3 runs to 11 residues.

The chain carries TRBV3-1 (or the pseudogene TRBV3-2) and TRBJ2-3, with TRBD2 matching over 9 bases. Trimming cost V 3 bases and J 3 bases; bases outside gene matches: 1. Germline-derived CDR1 and CDR2 are LGHDT and YNNKEL (reference sequence). The CDR3 extends over 14 amino acids. In DNA form, the CDR3 reads TGTGCCAGCAGCCAGCGGGAGGGGACAGATACGCAGTATTTT. Protein product: CASSQREGTDTQYF.

V usage is TRBV2 and J usage is TRBJ2-2, with a possible D match to TRBD1 (5 bases). CDR1 SNHLY and CDR2 FYNNEI come from the germline V gene. V was pared by 7 bases and J by 4 bases, with 19 bases between. CDR3 length: 16 residues. The CDR3 coding sequence is TGTGCCAGCACCCTCGGAAGGGGCTCGTTCACCGGGGAGCTGTTTTTT. Amino acids: CASTLGRGSFTGELFF. Looking up the rest from reference TRBV2 and TRBJ2-2 gives the full variable domain: EPEVTQTPSHQVTQMGQEVILRCVPISNHLYFYWYRQILGQKVEFLVSFYNNEISEKSEIFDDQFSVERPDGSNFTLKIRSTKLEDSAMYFCASTLGRGSFTGELFFGEGSRLTVL.

A note on this clone: Other DNA sequences within the sample encode an identical CDR3. The rearrangement joins TRBV28 to TRBJ1-2; the match to TRBD1 covers 8 bases. This CDR3 contains 15 residues. Germline values: CDR1 MDHEN, CDR2 SYDVKM. After removal of 4 bases from V and 1 base from J, the junction contained 5 bases not matched to a gene. This CDR3 reads CASSSPGQGNYGYTF. In DNA form, the CDR3 reads TGTGCCAGCAGTTCCCCCGGACAGGGTAACTATGGCTACACCTTC.

This clone has more than one count but fewer than ten. The rearrangement links TRBV24-1 to TRBJ2-6, with D perhaps TRBD1 (6 bases). This CDR3 comprises 16 residues. Trimming removed 4 bases at V and 3 bases at J, with 12 bases between. Germline V CDR1 and CDR2: KGHDR, SFDVKD. The CDR3 is CATSDPGVDGANVLTF. The DNA for the CDR3 is TGTGCCACCAGTGACCCAGGGGTTGATGGGGCCAACGTCCTGACTTTC.

This chain uses TRBV11-2 with TRBJ1-5; perhaps TRBD1 as D (6 bases). Trimming took 4 bases from V and 0 from J, leaving 22 bases between them. This CDR3 spans 19 amino acids. CDR1 is SGHAT and CDR2 is FQNNGV in the germline V gene. The CDR3, as DNA: TGTGCCAGCAGCTCTGCACAGGGACCGGGACCTTATAGCAATCAGCCCCAGCATTTT. This sequence encodes CASSSAQGPGPYSNQPQHF. The complete variable domain, with remaining parts taken from reference TRBV11-2 and TRBJ1-5, reads EAGVAQSPRYKIIEKRQSVAFWCNPISGHATLYWYQQILGQGPKLLIQFQNNGVVDDSQLPKDRFSAERLKGVDSTLKIQPAKLEDSAVYLCASSSAQGPGPYSNQPQHFGDGTRLSIL.

V gene TRBV4-1 combines with J gene TRBJ2-5; D is ambiguous. The germline V gene has CDR1 MGHRA and CDR2 YSYEKL. V lost 1 base to trimming and J lost 2 bases, with 14 bases between them. The CDR3 runs to 16 residues. CDR3 protein: CASSQGVAVEQETQYF. The CDR3 DNA sequence: TGCGCCAGCAGCCAAGGAGTAGCAGTGGAACAAGAGACCCAGTACTTC.

The rearrangement uses TRBV4-3 and TRBJ1-2; 11 nucleotides match TRBD1. J gave up 6 bases and V 0 bases, and 3 bases lay outside the gene matches. The CDR3 is 15 residues long. Germline assignment: CDR1 LGHNA and CDR2 YSLEER. CDR3 nucleotide sequence: TGCGCCAGCAGCCAAGATTGGGGACAGGGGGATGGCTACACCTTC. It codes for CASSQDWGQGDGYTF.

This clone has a single count. Other DNA sequences in this sample translate to the same CDR3. The gene calls are TRBV5-1 and TRBJ2-1; 10 positions match TRBD1. V trimming: 3 bases; J trimming: 4 bases; junction bases outside the gene matches: 4. CDR1 SGHRS and CDR2 YFSETQ come from the germline V gene. The CDR3 runs to 15 residues. CDR3 coding DNA: TGCGCCAGCAGCTCGGGACAGGGGCCTTACAATGAGCAGTTCTTC. Translating it yields CASSSGQGPYNEQFF. Variable domain in full (rest from reference TRBV5-1 and TRBJ2-1): KAGVTQTPRYLIKTRGQQVTLSCSPISGHRSVSWYQQTPGQGLQFLFEYFSETQRNKGNFPGRFSGRQFSNSRSEMNVSTLELGDSALYLCASSSGQGPYNEQFFGPGTRLTVL.